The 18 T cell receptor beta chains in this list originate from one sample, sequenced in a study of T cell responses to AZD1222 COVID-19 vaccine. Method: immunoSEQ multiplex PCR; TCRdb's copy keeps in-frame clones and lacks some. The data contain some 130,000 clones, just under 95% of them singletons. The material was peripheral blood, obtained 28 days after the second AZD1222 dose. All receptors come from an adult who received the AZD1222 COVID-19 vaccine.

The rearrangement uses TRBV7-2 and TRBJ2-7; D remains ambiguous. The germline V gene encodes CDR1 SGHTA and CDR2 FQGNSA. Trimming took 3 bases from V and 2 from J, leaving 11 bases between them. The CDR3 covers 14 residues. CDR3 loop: CASSFWSTTYEQYF. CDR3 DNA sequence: TGTGCCAGCAGCTTTTGGTCTACAACCTACGAGCAGTACTTC.

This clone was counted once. The CDR3 loop is CASKTRTGGTEAFF. The CDR3 DNA is TGTGCCAGCAAAACCCGGACAGGGGGGACTGAAGCTTTCTTT. The chain has TRBV19 and TRBJ1-1, with 10 bases fitting TRBD1. Germline CDR1 and CDR2: LNHDA and SQIVND (reference sequence). The CDR3 contains 14 residues. The J segment lost 5 bases and the V segment lost 9 bases, leaving 9 bases of the junction unmatched.

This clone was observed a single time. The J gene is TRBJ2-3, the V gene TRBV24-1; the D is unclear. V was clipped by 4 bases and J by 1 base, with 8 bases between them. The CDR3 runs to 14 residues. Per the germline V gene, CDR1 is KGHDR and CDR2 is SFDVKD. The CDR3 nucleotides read TGTGCCACCAGTGACTGGACCGGCACAGATACGCAGTATTTT. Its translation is CATSDWTGTDTQYF.

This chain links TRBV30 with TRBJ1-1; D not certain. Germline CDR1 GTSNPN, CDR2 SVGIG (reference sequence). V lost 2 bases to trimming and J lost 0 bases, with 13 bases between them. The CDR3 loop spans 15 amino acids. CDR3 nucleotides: TGTGCCTGGAGTATGATTTGGCCAATGAACACTGAAGCTTTCTTT. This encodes CAWSMIWPMNTEAFF.

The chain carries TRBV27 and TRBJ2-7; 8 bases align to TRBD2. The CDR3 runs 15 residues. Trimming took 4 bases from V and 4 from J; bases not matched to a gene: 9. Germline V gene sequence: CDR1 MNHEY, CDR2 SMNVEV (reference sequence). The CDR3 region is CASSSPGLDLYEQYF. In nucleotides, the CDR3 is TGTGCCAGCAGTTCACCGGGACTAGACCTATACGAGCAGTACTTC.

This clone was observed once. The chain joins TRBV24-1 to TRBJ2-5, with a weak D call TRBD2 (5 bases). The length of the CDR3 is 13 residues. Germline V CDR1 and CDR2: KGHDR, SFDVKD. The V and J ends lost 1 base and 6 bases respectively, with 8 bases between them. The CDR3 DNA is TGTGCCACCAGTGATTTAACGGGAAAGACCCAGTACTTC. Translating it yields CATSDLTGKTQYF.

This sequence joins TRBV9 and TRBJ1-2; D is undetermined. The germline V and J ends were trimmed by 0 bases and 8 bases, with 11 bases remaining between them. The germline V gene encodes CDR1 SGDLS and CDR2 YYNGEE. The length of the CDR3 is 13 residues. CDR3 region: CASSVDHRPGYTF. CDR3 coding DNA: TGTGCCAGCAGCGTAGATCACAGACCCGGCTACACCTTC.

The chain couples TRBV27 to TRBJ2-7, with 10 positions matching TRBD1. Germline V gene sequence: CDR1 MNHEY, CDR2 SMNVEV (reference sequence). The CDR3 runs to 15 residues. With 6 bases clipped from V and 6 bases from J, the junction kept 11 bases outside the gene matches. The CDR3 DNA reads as TGTGCCAGCAGACCAACCGGACAGGGGGTAGTCGAGCAGTACTTC. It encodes CASRPTGQGVVEQYF.

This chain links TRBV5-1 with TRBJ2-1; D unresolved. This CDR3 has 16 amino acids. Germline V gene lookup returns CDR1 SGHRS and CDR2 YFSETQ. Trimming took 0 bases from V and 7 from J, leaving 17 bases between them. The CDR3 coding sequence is TGCGCCAGCAGCTTGGGGGGTCCCTCAAGAAGAAATGAGCAGTTCTTC. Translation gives CASSLGGPSRRNEQFF.

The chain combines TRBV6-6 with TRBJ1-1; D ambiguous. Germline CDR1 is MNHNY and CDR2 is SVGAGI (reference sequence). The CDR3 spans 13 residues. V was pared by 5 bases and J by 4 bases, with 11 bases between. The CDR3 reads CASSRQILTEAFF. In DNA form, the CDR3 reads TGTGCCAGCAGTCGACAAATTCTCACTGAAGCTTTCTTT.

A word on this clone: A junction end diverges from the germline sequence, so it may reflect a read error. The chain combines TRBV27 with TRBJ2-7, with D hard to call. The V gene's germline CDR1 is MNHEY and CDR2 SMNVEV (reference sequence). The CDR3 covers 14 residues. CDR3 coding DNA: TGTGCCAGCAGCTTATCCCCCCAGTCCTACGAGCAGTACTTC. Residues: CASSLSPQSYEQYF.

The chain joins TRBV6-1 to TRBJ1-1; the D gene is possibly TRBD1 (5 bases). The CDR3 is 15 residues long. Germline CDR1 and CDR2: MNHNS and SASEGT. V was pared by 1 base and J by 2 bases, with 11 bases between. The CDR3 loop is CASSEGTGGNTEAFF. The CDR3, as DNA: TGTGCCAGCAGTGAAGGAACAGGAGGTAACACTGAAGCTTTCTTT.

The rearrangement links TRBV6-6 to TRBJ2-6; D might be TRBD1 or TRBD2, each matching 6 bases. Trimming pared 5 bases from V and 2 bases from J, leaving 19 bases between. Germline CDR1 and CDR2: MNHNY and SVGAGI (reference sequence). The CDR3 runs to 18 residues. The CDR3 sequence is CASSQRGALSPGANVLTF. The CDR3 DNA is TGTGCCAGCAGTCAAAGGGGGGCACTGAGCCCTGGGGCCAACGTCCTGACTTTC.

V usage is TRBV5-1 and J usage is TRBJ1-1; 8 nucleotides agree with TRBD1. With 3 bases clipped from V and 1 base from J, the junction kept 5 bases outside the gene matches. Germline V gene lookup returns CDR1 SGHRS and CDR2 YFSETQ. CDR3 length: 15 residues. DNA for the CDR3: TGCGCCAGCAGCTCACGGACAGGGTCGAACACTGAAGCTTTCTTT. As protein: CASSSRTGSNTEAFF.

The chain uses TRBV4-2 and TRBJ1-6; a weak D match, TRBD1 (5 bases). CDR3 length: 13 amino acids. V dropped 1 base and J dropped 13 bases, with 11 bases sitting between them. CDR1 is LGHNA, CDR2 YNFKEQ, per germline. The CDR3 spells CASSQGAGWPLHF. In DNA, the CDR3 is TGTGCCAGCAGCCAAGGGGCAGGGTGGCCCCTCCACTTT.

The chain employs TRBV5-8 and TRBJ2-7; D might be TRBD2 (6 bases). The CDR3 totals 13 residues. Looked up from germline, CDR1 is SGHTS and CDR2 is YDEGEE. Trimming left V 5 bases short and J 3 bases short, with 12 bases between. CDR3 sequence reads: CASSLGAGYEQYF. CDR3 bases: TGTGCCAGCAGTCTCGGAGCGGGCTACGAGCAGTACTTC.

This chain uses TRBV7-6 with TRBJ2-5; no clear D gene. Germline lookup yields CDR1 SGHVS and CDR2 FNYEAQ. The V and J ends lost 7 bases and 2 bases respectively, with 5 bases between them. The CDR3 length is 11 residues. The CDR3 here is CASKGQETQYF. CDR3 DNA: TGTGCCAGCAAGGGTCAAGAGACCCAGTACTTC.

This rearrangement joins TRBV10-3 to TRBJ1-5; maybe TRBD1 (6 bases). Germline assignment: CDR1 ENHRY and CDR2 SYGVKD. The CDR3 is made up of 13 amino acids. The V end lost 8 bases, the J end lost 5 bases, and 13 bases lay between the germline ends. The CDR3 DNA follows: TGTGCCATCGGCCGGGACAACGATCAGCCCCAGCATTTT. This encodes CAIGRDNDQPQHF.